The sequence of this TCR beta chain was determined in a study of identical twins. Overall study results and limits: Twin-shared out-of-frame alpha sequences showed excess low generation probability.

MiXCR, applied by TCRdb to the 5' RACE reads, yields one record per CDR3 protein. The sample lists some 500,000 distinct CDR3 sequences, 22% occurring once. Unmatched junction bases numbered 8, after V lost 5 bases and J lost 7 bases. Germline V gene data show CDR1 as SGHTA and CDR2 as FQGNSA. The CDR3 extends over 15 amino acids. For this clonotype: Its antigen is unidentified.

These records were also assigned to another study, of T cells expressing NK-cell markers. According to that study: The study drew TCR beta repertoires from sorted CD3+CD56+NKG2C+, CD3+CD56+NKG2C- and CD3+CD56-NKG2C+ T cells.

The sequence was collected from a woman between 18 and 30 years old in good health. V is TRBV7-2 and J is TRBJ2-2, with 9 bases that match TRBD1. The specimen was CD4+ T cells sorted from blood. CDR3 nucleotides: TGTGCCAGCAGCGAACAGGGGGCGCTGGGCGGGGAGCTGTTTTTT. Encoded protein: CASSEQGALGGELFF.